The rows below give T cell receptor beta chains drawn from one sample of a study of siplizumab effects on memory and regulatory T cells. The antigens of these receptors remain unknown. Assay: immunoSEQ multiplex PCR; the TCRdb copy retains only in-frame clones and omits some. The sample carries 15,000 to 25,000 clones, approximately 44% recorded once. The sequenced material came from CFSE-low (dividing) CD4+ T cells sorted from an allogeneic mixed lymphocyte reaction. The receptors originated from a human donor in good health; the cells came from an allogeneic mixed lymphocyte reaction. Some clones in this sample may be carry-over from other donors' samples. CDR3s leave out the opening cysteine and the closing phenylalanine or tryptophan.

J,V,CDR3
TRBJ2-1,TRBV11-3,ASSHRLAGVNEQF
TRBJ2-7,TRBV15,ATSRDLGTGRYEQY
TRBJ1-2,TRBV7-2,ASSPRQGGLDT
TRBJ1-4,TRBV2,ASSRGHPSTNEKLF
TRBJ2-3,TRBV4-2,ASSPRTSGAVDTQY
TRBJ2-5,TRBV5-4,ASSFTGEETQY
TRBJ1-2,TRBV6-5,ASTEGRGYT
TRBJ2-1,TRBV6-1,ASSEPGQLYNEQF
TRBJ1-3,TRBV6-4,ASSEVIRVGNTIY
TRBJ2-3,TRBV7-7,ASSLVRVAGGPDTQY
TRBJ2-2,TRBV7-2,ASSLLAANTGELF
TRBJ2-3,TRBV13,ASSLYPLRTDTQY
TRBJ1-1,TRBV7-7,ASSLSVRTTYTEAF
TRBJ2-7,TRBV7-9,ASSLIQVSYEQY
TRBJ1-6,TRBV5-6,ASSLDRIYNSPLH
TRBJ2-7,TRBV7-2,ASSGGHTYEQY
TRBJ2-2,TRBV29-1,SVEATNTGELF
TRBJ2-1,TRBV6-5,ASSYVGTPHEQF
TRBJ1-3,TRBV2,ASSVDFLSGNTIY
TRBJ2-7,TRBV28,ASSLYGETYEQY
TRBJ1-3,TRBV9,ASSLQGAYSGNTIY
TRBJ1-5,TRBV10-3,AISDVLGGGSQPQH
TRBJ1-1,TRBV29-1,SVDDRGTEAF
TRBJ1-2,TRBV18,ASSAGPLYGYT
TRBJ2-1,TRBV5-4,ASSWGLLNLDEQF
TRBJ1-3,TRBV19,ASGLSGNTIY
TRBJ1-5,TRBV2,ASSGDVSFNQPQH
TRBJ1-3,TRBV23-1,ASSPVGTSGNTIY
TRBJ2-7,TRBV18,ASSPSGGFYEQY
TRBJ1-1,TRBV5-1,ASSLFAGGAEAF
TRBJ1-2,TRBV25-1,ASSGGYGYT
TRBJ2-6,TRBV10-3,AAAGVFSGANVLT
TRBJ1-2,TRBV5-6,ASSLWQLYGYT
TRBJ2-5,TRBV7-3,ASSLGLARSGETQY
TRBJ2-7,TRBV27,ASSSPGQTYEQY
TRBJ2-5,TRBV7-3,ASSSSGETQY
TRBJ1-1,TRBV7-9,ASSNAGGTEAF
TRBJ2-7,TRBV19,ASSINAVSGSYEQY
TRBJ2-7,TRBV6-6,ASSYSRLSSYEQY
TRBJ2-2,TRBV14,ASSHNLAYTGELF
TRBJ1-2,TRBV6-1,ASSEGQGASYGYT
TRBJ1-5,TRBV7-9,ASSLVDNNQPQH
TRBJ2-7,TRBV6-6,ASSYPGQSFTYEQY
TRBJ2-1,TRBV5-1,ASSTNDLAGVSEQF
TRBJ2-7,TRBV30,AWSTGGTYEQY
TRBJ2-2,TRBV7-9,ASSVRLAGTGELF
TRBJ1-6,TRBV18,ASSPIGSGDSPLH
TRBJ1-6,TRBV7-9,ASSHLGPTYNSPLH
TRBJ1-2,TRBV7-2,ASSLGRVDGYT
TRBJ2-2,TRBV9,ASSGELVRGTGELF
TRBJ1-1,TRBV18,ASSPPASRHTEAF
TRBJ1-1,TRBV6-6,ASSYTGTANTEAF
TRBJ1-6,TRBV6-1,ASSERPGGSNSPLH
TRBJ1-1,TRBV7-9,ASSWGLLGNTEAF
TRBJ1-1,TRBV18,ASSLAGPGDTEAF
TRBJ1-2,TRBV7-9,ASSLGREINYGYT
TRBJ1-2,TRBV19,ASSIGQGAGGYT
TRBJ2-2,TRBV7-8,ASSPTTNTGELF
TRBJ2-7,TRBV6-6,ASSKPGQGFYEQY